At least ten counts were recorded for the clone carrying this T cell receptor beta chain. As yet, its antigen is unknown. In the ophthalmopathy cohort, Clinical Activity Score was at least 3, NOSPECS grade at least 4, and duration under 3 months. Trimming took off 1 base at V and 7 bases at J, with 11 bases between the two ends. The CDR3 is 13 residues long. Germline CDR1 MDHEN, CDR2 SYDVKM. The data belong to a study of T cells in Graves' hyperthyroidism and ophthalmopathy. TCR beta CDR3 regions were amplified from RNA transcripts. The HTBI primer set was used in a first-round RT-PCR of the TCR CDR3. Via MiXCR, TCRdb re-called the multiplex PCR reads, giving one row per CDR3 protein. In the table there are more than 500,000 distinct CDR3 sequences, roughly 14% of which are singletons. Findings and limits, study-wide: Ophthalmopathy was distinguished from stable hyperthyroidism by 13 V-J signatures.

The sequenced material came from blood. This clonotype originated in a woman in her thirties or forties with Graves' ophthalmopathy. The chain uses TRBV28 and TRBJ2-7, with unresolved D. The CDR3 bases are TGTGCCAGCAGTTTATCCCTAACTGGGGAGCAGTACTTC. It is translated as CASSLSLTGEQYF.